A single sample is the source of the 3 T cell receptor beta chains below, sequenced in a study of blood T cell repertoires in COVID-19. Sequenced by immunoSEQ multiplex PCR; TCRdb stores in-frame clones only, minus some. The sample records fewer than 700,000 clones, approximately 88% being singletons. The source material was peripheral blood. Receptor source: a woman aged 50 to 65 with COVID-19, enrolled during active disease.

The rearrangement joins TRBV6-5 to TRBJ2-7; a possible D gene is TRBD2 (5 bases). The germline V gene encodes CDR1 MNHEY and CDR2 SVGAGI. The CDR3 is 15 residues long. Deletions cut 7 bases from V and 0 bases from J, with 16 bases between. The CDR3 protein is CASTTDSYSSYEQYF. The CDR3 DNA is TGTGCCAGCACCACGGACTCTTACAGCTCCTACGAGCAGTACTTC.

V is TRBV18 and J is TRBJ1-1; D is perhaps TRBD1 (6 bases). This CDR3 is built from 14 residues. Germline-derived CDR1 and CDR2 are KGHSH and LQKENI. The V gene lost 6 bases and the J gene lost 0 bases, with 11 bases spanning the gap. The CDR3 DNA follows: TGTGCCAGCTCCCTCAGGGGCCTGAACACTGAAGCTTTCTTT. Translated, it gives CASSLRGLNTEAFF.

The chain uses TRBV4-1 and TRBJ1-1; D unresolved. In germline, CDR1 is MGHRA, CDR2 YSYEKL. The V and J ends lost 3 bases and 3 bases respectively, with 14 bases between them. This CDR3 is 15 amino acids long. The CDR3 loop reads CASSHSTVRYTEAFF. In DNA form, the CDR3 reads TGCGCCAGCAGCCATTCAACAGTAAGGTACACTGAAGCTTTCTTT.